One sample yielded the 9 T cell receptor beta chains listed below, sequenced in a study of CD8 T cells in Susac syndrome. Random hexamers were used to reverse transcribe about 0.5 to 1 ug of RNA. TCRdb processed the immunoSEQ multiplex PCR reads anew with MiXCR; each CDR3 protein has one entry. The profile shows 150,000 to 200,000 distinct CDR3 sequences, approximately 94% of them singletons. The sample consisted of CD4+ T cells from PBMCs. Receptor source: a human donor with Susac syndrome.

The chain links TRBV12-3 or TRBV12-4 to TRBJ1-5; D uncertain. Trimming took off 3 bases at V and 5 bases at J, with 5 bases between the two ends. The CDR3 length is 12 residues. The CDR3 protein is CASSFWDQPQHF. The CDR3 DNA reads as TGTGCCAGCAGTTTTTGGGATCAGCCCCAGCATTTT.

The chain is built from TRBV28 and TRBJ2-1; no clear D gene. The CDR3 is 14 amino acids. Germline V gene lookup returns CDR1 MDHEN and CDR2 SYDVKM. V was shortened by 2 bases and J by 1 base, with 6 bases between the two germline ends. CDR3: CASSLDPSYNEQFF. In DNA form, the CDR3 reads TGTGCCAGCAGTTTAGATCCGTCCTACAATGAGCAGTTCTTC. The variable domain in full, with the rest retrieved from reference TRBV28 and TRBJ2-1, is DVKVTQSSRYLVKRTGEKVFLECVQDMDHENMFWYRQDPGLGLRLIYFSYDVKMKEKGDIPEGYSVSREKKERFSLILESASTNQTSMYLCASSLDPSYNEQFFGPGTRLTVL.

The V call is TRBV30, the J call TRBJ2-1; D could derive from TRBD1 or TRBD2 (5 bases each). The CDR3 extends over 18 amino acids. The V end lost 1 base, the J end lost 7 bases, and 26 bases lay between the germline ends. Germline V gives CDR1 GTSNPN, CDR2 SVGIG (reference sequence). The chain's CDR3 is CAWSGEGQGRGGVNEQFF. The DNA of the CDR3 is TGTGCCTGGAGTGGAGAGGGGCAGGGCCGCGGTGGGGTTAATGAGCAGTTCTTC.

V usage is TRBV7-3 and J usage is TRBJ2-2; the match to TRBD2 covers 8 bases. Germline trimming cut 5 bases from V and 2 bases from J; bases unmatched to any gene: 4. The CDR3 is 15 amino acids. Per germline, CDR1 SGHTA and CDR2 FQGTGA. CDR3 sequence reads: CASSTSGGNTGELFF. CDR3 coding DNA: TGTGCCAGCAGCACGAGCGGGGGAAACACCGGGGAGCTGTTTTTT.

The V gene is TRBV12-3 or TRBV12-4, the J gene TRBJ2-3; 8 bases fit TRBD1. This CDR3 region has 15 residues. Unmatched junction bases numbered 9, after V lost 4 bases and J lost 6 bases. CDR3 residues: CASSSSGGGWDTQYF. CDR3 coding DNA: TGTGCCAGCAGTTCCTCAGGGGGCGGATGGGATACGCAGTATTTT.

The gene calls are TRBV9 and TRBJ2-5; D is possibly TRBD1 (6 bases). Germline CDR1 SGDLS, CDR2 YYNGEE. Between the trimmed V and J ends, which lost 3 bases and 1 base, there was a span of 19 bases. The CDR3 contains 17 residues. As DNA, the CDR3 is TGTGCCAGCAGCGAAAGGGGGTTCGGATGGGGCCAAGAGACCCAGTACTTC. Translated: CASSERGFGWGQETQYF.

The J gene is TRBJ2-2, the V gene TRBV30; 11 nucleotides line up with TRBD1. This CDR3 has 14 amino acids. The germline gives CDR1 GTSNPN, CDR2 SVGIG (reference sequence). The junction had 2 bases not matched to a gene; V was cut back by 2 bases and J by 6 bases. CDR3 amino acids: CAWSTGQGAGELFF. The CDR3 DNA is TGTGCCTGGAGTACGGGACAGGGGGCCGGGGAGCTGTTTTTT.

The chain is built from TRBV7-8 and TRBJ2-5; 10 bases agree with TRBD2. From germline, CDR1 is SGHVS and CDR2 FQNEAQ. The V gene end was trimmed by 7 bases and the J gene end by 2 bases; junction bases not matched to a gene: 4. The CDR3 runs 14 residues. In nucleotides, the CDR3 is TGTGCCAGCAAGAAGCGGGGGGGGCAAGAGACCCAGTACTTC. This translates into CASKKRGGQETQYF.

The rearrangement links TRBV11-2 to TRBJ1-3; tentatively, D is TRBD1 (5 bases). Trimming stripped 5 bases from V and 4 bases from J, with 18 bases between. This CDR3 region has 16 residues. From germline, CDR1 is SGHAT and CDR2 FQNNGV. In nucleotides, the CDR3 is TGTGCCAGCAGCAAGGGGCGGATCGGGAGCGGAAACACCATATATTTT. Encoded protein: CASSKGRIGSGNTIYF.